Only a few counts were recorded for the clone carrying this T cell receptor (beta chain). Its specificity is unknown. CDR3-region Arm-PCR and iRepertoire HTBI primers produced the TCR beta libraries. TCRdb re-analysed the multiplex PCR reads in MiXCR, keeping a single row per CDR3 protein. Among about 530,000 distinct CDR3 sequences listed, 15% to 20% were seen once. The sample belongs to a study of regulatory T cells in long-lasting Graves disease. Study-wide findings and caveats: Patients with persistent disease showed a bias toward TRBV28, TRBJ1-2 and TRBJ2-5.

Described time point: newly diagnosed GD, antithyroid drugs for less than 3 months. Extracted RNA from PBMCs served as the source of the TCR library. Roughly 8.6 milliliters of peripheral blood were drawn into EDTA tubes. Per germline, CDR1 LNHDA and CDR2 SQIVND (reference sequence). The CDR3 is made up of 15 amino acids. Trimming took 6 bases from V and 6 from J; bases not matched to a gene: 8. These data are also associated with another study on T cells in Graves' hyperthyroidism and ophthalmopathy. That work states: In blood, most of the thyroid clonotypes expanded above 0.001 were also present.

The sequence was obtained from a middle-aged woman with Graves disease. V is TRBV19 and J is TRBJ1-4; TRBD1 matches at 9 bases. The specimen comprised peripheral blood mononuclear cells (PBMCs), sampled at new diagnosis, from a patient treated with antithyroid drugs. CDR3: CASSLTGTGYEKLFF. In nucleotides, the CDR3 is TGTGCCAGTAGCCTAACCGGGACAGGGTATGAAAAACTGTTTTTT.